These 9 T cell receptor beta chains came from one sample sequenced in a study of regulatory T cells in long-lasting Graves disease. Time point here: newly diagnosed GD, antithyroid drugs for less than 3 months. Extracted RNA from PBMCs served as the source of the TCR library. Both iRepertoire HTBI primers and Arm-PCR of CDR3 regions were used to build the TCR beta libraries. MiXCR, applied by TCRdb to the multiplex PCR reads, yields one record per CDR3 protein. The sample has approximately 360,000 distinct CDR3 sequences, around 11% seen once; the top ten hold 18%. This sample was also put to use in a study of T cells in Graves' hyperthyroidism and ophthalmopathy.

This specimen consisted of peripheral blood mononuclear cells (PBMCs), obtained at new diagnosis, from a patient treated with antithyroid drugs. All receptors derive from a young woman with Graves disease.

Ten or more counts support this clonotype. The chain recombines TRBV20-1 with TRBJ2-3; 16 bases are shared with TRBD2. The CDR3 length is 17 residues. Unmatched junction bases numbered 7, after V lost 6 bases and J lost 1 base. CDR1 and CDR2 (germline): DFQATT, SNEGSKA (reference sequence). CDR3 amino acids: CSAYLGTSGGGTDTQYF. The CDR3 nucleotides read TGCAGTGCATACCTCGGGACTAGCGGGGGGGGCACAGATACGCAGTATTTT.

The table lists this clonotype with a few counts. The CDR3 reads CASSILAPVTYNEQFF. CDR3 nucleotide sequence: TGTGCCAGTAGTATTCTAGCCCCGGTAACCTACAATGAGCAGTTCTTC. The genes are TRBV19 and TRBJ2-1, with D possibly TRBD2 on 5 matching bases. Per germline, CDR1 LNHDA and CDR2 SQIVND (reference sequence). The CDR3 is made up of 16 amino acids. V was cut by 3 bases and J by 2 bases, with 14 bases left in between.

This clonotype was detected ten times or more. The chain carries TRBV20-1 and TRBJ1-2, with D possibly being TRBD1 (5 bases). V lost 6 bases and J 0 bases, leaving 20 bases between the germline ends. From germline, CDR1 is DFQATT and CDR2 SNEGSKA (reference sequence). The CDR3 is made up of 16 amino acids. CDR3 nucleotide sequence: TGCAGTGCAAGCCTCCTCGCAGGGCTAACTAACTATGGCTACACCTTC. Protein sequence: CSASLLAGLTNYGYTF.

The chain has TRBV7-9 and TRBJ2-1; tentatively, D is TRBD1 or TRBD2 (5 bases each). V lost 5 bases and J lost 2, with 19 bases in between. CDR1 is SEHNR, CDR2 FQNEAQ, per germline (reference sequence). This CDR3 is built from 17 residues. The CDR3 reads CASSGGLGEGTYNEQFF. The CDR3 DNA sequence: TGTGCCAGCAGCGGCGGCTTGGGGGAAGGGACCTACAATGAGCAGTTCTTC.

The chain carries TRBV7-9 and TRBJ2-2, with D unclear. Trimming cost V 4 bases and J 9 bases, with 15 bases left between them. Germline V gives CDR1 SEHNR, CDR2 FQNEAQ (reference sequence). This CDR3 spans 14 amino acids. The CDR3 DNA is TGTGCCAGCAGCTCTAGTACCCCCGCCCGGGAGCTGTTTTTT. Its translation: CASSSSTPARELFF. Full variable domain (outside the CDR3, taken from reference TRBV7-9 and TRBJ2-2): DTGVSQNPRHKITKRGQNVTFRCDPISEHNRLYWYRQTLGQGPEFLTYFQNEAQLEKSRLLSDRFSAERPKGSFSTLEIQRTEQGDSAMYLCASSSSTPARELFFGEGSRLTVL.

The chain recombines TRBV4-1 with TRBJ1-4; D remains unclear. CDR3 length: 12 amino acids. V was clipped by 4 bases and J by 8 bases, with 8 bases between them. The germline gives CDR1 MGHRA, CDR2 YSYEKL. For the CDR3, the DNA is TGCGCCAGCAGCCCACACAGAGAAAAACTGTTTTTT. Its protein product is CASSPHREKLFF.

This clonotype appeared many times. V usage is TRBV6-5 and J usage is TRBJ1-1; 7 nucleotides agree with TRBD1. The CDR3 loop spans 14 amino acids. The germline CDR1 and CDR2 sequences are MNHEY and SVGAGI. The V and J ends lost 1 base and 4 bases, in that order; junction bases with no gene match: 3. CDR3: CASSYFDRATEAFF. For the CDR3, the DNA is TGTGCCAGCAGTTACTTTGACAGGGCCACTGAAGCTTTCTTT.

The chain couples TRBV28 to TRBJ2-7; weak D call: TRBD1 (5 bases). The germline V gene has CDR1 MDHEN and CDR2 SYDVKM. The length of the CDR3 is 17 residues. V was clipped by 3 bases and J by 2 bases, with 20 bases between them. The DNA of the CDR3 is TGTGCCAGCAGTTTTGGGGCTTTCCTAATCGGTCCCTACGAGCAGTACTTC. Its translation is CASSFGAFLIGPYEQYF.

This clonotype was counted at least ten times. The CDR3 spells CATSRDNTGELFF. DNA of the CDR3: TGTGCCACCAGCCGCGACAACACCGGGGAGCTGTTTTTT. The chain uses TRBV15 and TRBJ2-2, with D hard to call. The V gene's germline CDR1 is LNHNV and CDR2 YYDKDF (reference sequence). V lost 5 bases and J 2 bases, leaving 6 bases between the germline ends. This CDR3 spans 13 amino acids. Drawing the rest from reference TRBV15 and TRBJ2-2, the complete variable domain is DAMVIQNPRYQVTQFGKPVTLSCSQTLNHNVMYWYQQKSSQAPKLLFHYYDKDFNNEADTPDNFQSRRPNTSFCFLDIRSPGLGDTAMYLCATSRDNTGELFFGEGSRLTVL.